The clone carrying this TCR beta chain was detected only a few times. Constant-segment primers and 5'RACE yielded cDNA libraries for TCR alpha and TCR beta, each carrying sample barcodes and UMIs. TCRdb redid the calling of the 5' RACE reads with MiXCR, one entry per CDR3 protein. Among 470,000 or so distinct CDR3 sequences listed, 18% were seen once. This specimen comes from a study of T-cell memory formation after mild COVID-19. Study-level information: TCR clusters largely stayed donor specific.

The V end was cut by 3 bases, the J end by 4 bases, with 13 bases between. This CDR3 is 14 amino acids long. Germline CDR1 is SGHRS and CDR2 is YFSETQ. Sequenced sample: PBMCs or a T cell subset sorted from them (not recorded which). The chain combines TRBV5-1 with TRBJ1-2; D may be TRBD1 (6 bases). The clonotype was recovered from an adult woman who had mild COVID-19 (a few samples of this study predate the infection). Cell type and time point are not known. The CDR3 here is CASSSADSLYGYTF. The CDR3 bases are TGCGCCAGCAGCTCCGCGGACAGTCTCTATGGCTACACCTTC.